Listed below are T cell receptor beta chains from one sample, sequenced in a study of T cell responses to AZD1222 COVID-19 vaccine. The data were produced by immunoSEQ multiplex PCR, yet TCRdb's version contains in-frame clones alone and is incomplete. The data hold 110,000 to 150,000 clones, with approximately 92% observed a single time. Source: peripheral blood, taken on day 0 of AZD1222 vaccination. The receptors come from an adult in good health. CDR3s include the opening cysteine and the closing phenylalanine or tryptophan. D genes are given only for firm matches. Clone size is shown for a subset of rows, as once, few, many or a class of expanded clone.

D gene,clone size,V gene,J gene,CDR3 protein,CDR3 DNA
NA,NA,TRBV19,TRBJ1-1,CASTPSGRMNTEAFF,TGTGCCAGTACCCCTAGTGGACGGATGAACACTGAAGCTTTCTTT
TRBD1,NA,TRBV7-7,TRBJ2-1,CASSQGTDSRNEQFF,TGTGCCAGCAGCCAAGGGACAGACAGTAGGAATGAGCAGTTCTTC
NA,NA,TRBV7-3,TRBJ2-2,CASSSISANTGELFF,TGTGCCAGCAGCTCAATATCCGCGAACACCGGGGAGCTGTTTTTT
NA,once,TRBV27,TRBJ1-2,CASSLSGSPNYGYTF,TGTGCCAGCAGTTTATCGGGGAGCCCCAACTATGGCTACACCTTC
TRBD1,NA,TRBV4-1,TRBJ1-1,CASSQGQGKNTEAFF,TGCGCCAGCAGCCAGGGACAGGGTAAGAACACTGAAGCTTTCTTT
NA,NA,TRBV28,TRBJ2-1,CASTRQDYNEQFF,TGTGCCAGCACCCGACAGGATTACAATGAGCAGTTCTTC
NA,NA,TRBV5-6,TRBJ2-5,CASSLEDRETQYF,TGTGCCAGCAGCTTGGAGGACCGAGAGACCCAGTACTTC
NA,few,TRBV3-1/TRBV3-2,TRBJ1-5,CASSQARGAGQPQHF,TGTGCCAGCAGCCAGGCGCGGGGGGCAGGGCAGCCCCAGCATTTT
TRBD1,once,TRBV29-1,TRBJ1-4,CSVLDREGQSGEKLFF,TGCAGCGTTTTGGACAGGGAGGGTCAGTCGGGGGAAAAACTGTTTTTT
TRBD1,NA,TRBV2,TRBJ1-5,CASSPQGANNQPQHF,TGTGCCAGCAGCCCACAGGGGGCGAACAATCAGCCCCAGCATTTT
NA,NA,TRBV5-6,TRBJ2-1,CASSFSFVLGRQNEQFF,TGTGCCAGCAGCTTTTCCTTTGTCCTGGGCCGTCAAAATGAGCAGTTCTTC
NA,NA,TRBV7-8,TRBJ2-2,CASSFRANTGELFF,TGTGCCAGCAGCTTCCGGGCGAACACCGGGGAGCTGTTTTTT
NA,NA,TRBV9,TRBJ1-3,CASSGLMGSSGNTIYF,TGTGCCAGCAGCGGCTTGATGGGGAGCTCTGGAAACACCATATATTTT
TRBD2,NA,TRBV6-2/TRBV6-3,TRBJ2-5,CASSRLAGGQETQYF,TGTGCCAGCAGTAGACTAGCGGGAGGCCAAGAGACCCAGTACTTC
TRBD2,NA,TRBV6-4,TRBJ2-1,CASSGSGRALGEQFF,TGTGCCAGCAGTGGTAGCGGGAGGGCCCTCGGAGAGCAGTTCTTC
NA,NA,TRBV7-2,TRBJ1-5,CASSLVAQRDQPQHF,TGTGCCAGCAGCTTAGTGGCACAACGAGATCAGCCCCAGCATTTT
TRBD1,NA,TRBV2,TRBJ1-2,CADREGQTNYGYTF,TGTGCCGACAGGGAGGGGCAAACTAACTATGGCTACACCTTC
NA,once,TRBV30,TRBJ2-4,CAWTMGTERVFRYF,TGTGCCTGGACTATGGGCACCGAGCGAGTATTTCGGTACTTC
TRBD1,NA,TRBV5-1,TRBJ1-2,CASRSDRVPNYGYTF,TGCGCCAGCAGATCCGACAGGGTCCCTAACTATGGCTACACCTTC
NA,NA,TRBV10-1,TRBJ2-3,CASKAAQITLDTQYF,TGCGCCAGCAAGGCAGCCCAGATAACCTTAGATACGCAGTATTTT
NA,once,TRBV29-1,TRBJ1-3,CSVWDGNSGNTIYF,TGCAGCGTCTGGGACGGAAACTCTGGAAACACCATATATTTT
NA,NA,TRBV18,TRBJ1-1,CASSPTGPRAEAFF,TGTGCCAGCTCACCAACCGGGCCCCGGGCTGAAGCTTTCTTT
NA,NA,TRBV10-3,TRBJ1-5,CAISAVQINQPQHF,TGTGCCATCAGTGCTGTACAGATCAATCAGCCCCAGCATTTT
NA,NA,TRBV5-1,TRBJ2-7,CASSLAPQDEQYF,TGCGCCAGCAGCTTGGCCCCACAGGACGAGCAGTACTTC
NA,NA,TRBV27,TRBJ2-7,CASSLREYSYEQYF,TGTGCCAGCAGTTTACGGGAATACTCCTACGAGCAGTACTTC
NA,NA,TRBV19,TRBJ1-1,CASSFDRTAHEAFF,TGTGCCAGTAGTTTCGACAGGACAGCCCACGAAGCTTTCTTT
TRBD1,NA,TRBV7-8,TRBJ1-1,CASSLRQGAGTEAFF,TGTGCCAGCAGCTTAAGACAGGGGGCGGGGACTGAAGCTTTCTTT
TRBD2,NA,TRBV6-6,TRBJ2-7,CASALQREKVLEQYF,TGTGCCAGCGCACTCCAGCGGGAGAAGGTCCTCGAGCAGTACTTC
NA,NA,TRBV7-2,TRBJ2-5,CASSSPGRSGRETQYF,TGTGCCAGCAGCTCCCCTGGGCGCTCGGGGCGGGAGACCCAGTACTTC
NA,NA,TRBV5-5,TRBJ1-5,CASSLDRVNQPQHF,TGTGCCAGCAGCTTGGACAGGGTCAATCAGCCCCAGCATTTT
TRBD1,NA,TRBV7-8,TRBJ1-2,CASSPTGYGYTF,TGTGCCAGCAGCCCGACAGGGTATGGCTACACCTTC
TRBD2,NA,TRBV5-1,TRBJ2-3,CASSLSGLAGGANTQYF,TGCGCCAGCAGCTTGTCAGGACTAGCGGGAGGGGCAAATACGCAGTATTTT
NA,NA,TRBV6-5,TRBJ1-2,CASSRRGNYGYTF,TGTGCCAGCAGTAGGCGGGGGAACTATGGCTACACCTTC
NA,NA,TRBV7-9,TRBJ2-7,CAIATNHEQYF,TGTGCCATCGCCACAAACCACGAGCAGTACTTC
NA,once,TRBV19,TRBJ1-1,CASSRHGPDTEAFF,TGTGCCAGTTCCCGACACGGTCCGGACACTGAAGCTTTCTTT
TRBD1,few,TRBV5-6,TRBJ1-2,CASSPDPKDRLLNYGYTF,TGTGCCAGCAGCCCGGACCCCAAGGACAGGCTGCTTAACTATGGCTACACCTTC
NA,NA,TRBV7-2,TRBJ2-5,CAIVVATRGEETQYF,TGTGCCATAGTCGTAGCGACCCGGGGTGAAGAGACCCAGTACTTC
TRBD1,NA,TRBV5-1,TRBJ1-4,CASTRTGVSTNEKLFF,TGCGCCAGCACAAGGACAGGGGTATCAACTAATGAAAAACTGTTTTTT
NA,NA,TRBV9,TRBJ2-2,CASSVAGLNTGELFF,TGTGCCAGCAGCGTAGCCGGACTCAACACCGGGGAGCTGTTTTTT
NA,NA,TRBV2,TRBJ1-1,CASTLDRLNTEAFF,TGTGCCAGCACCCTTGACAGATTGAACACTGAAGCTTTCTTT
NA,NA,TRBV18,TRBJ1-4,CASSPTFQATNEKLFF,TGTGCCAGCTCACCAACGTTCCAGGCAACTAATGAAAAACTGTTTTTT
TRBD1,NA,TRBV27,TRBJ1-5,CASSPSGGIGPQHF,TGTGCCAGCAGTCCTTCAGGGGGGATCGGGCCCCAGCATTTT
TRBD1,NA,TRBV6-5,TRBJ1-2,CASSTQGAANYGYTF,TGTGCCAGCAGCACGCAGGGGGCAGCTAACTATGGCTACACCTTC
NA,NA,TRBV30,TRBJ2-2,CAWRFGTGELFF,TGTGCCTGGAGATTCGGCACCGGGGAGCTGTTTTTT
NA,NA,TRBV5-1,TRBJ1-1,CASSLNTEDEAFF,TGCGCCAGCAGCTTGAACACAGAGGATGAAGCTTTCTTT
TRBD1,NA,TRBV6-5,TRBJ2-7,CASTTGQGAYEQYF,TGTGCCAGCACCACAGGACAGGGGGCCTACGAGCAGTACTTC
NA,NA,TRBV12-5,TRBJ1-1,CASGLPAGGLNTMNTEAFF,TGTGCTAGTGGTTTGCCGGCGGGGGGGCTTAATACCATGAACACTGAAGCTTTCTTT
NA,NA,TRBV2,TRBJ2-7,CASRLSSPGASYEQYF,TGTGCCAGCAGGCTAAGTTCGCCGGGAGCCTCCTACGAGCAGTACTTC
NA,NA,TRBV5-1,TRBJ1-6,CASRPGTDYNSPLHF,TGCGCCAGCAGACCCGGGACCGACTATAATTCACCCCTCCACTTT
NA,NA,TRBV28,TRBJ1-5,CASRYQGGNQPQHF,TGTGCCAGCAGATATCAAGGAGGCAATCAGCCCCAGCATTTT
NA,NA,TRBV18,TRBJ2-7,CASSPDSSSYEQYF,TGTGCCAGCTCCCCGGACAGTAGCTCCTACGAGCAGTACTTC
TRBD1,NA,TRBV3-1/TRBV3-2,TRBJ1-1,CASIQGGNTEAFF,TGTGCCAGCATACAGGGGGGGAACACTGAAGCTTTCTTT
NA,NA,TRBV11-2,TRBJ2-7,CASSLVGFDEQYF,TGTGCCAGCAGCTTAGTAGGGTTCGACGAGCAGTACTTC
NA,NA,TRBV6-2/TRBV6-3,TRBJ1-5,CASSYSQDSNQPQHF,TGTGCCAGCAGTTACAGCCAGGATAGCAATCAGCCCCAGCATTTT
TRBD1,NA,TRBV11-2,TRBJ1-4,CASSFRRGQGAREKLFF,TGTGCCAGCAGCTTTAGGAGGGGACAGGGGGCAAGGGAAAAACTGTTTTTT
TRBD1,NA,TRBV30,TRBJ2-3,CAWSSQGVDTQYF,TGTGCCTGGAGTTCACAGGGGGTGGATACGCAGTATTTT
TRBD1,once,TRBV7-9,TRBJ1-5,CASSPSGGESNQPQHF,TGTGCCAGCAGCCCTTCAGGGGGCGAAAGCAATCAGCCCCAGCATTTT
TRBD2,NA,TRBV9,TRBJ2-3,CASTSGSWSTDTQYF,TGTGCCAGCACTAGCGGGAGCTGGAGCACAGATACGCAGTATTTT
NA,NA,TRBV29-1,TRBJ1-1,CSVEDGTQNTEAFF,TGCAGCGTTGAAGACGGGACACAGAACACTGAAGCTTTCTTT
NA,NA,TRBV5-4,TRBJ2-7,CASSRSSGQPYEQYF,TGTGCCAGCAGCCGCTCTAGTGGACAGCCCTACGAGCAGTACTTC